One and the same sample provided the 4 T cell receptor beta chains below, sequenced in a study of cytomegalovirus exposure and HLA in healthy donors. This PCR relied on a set of 60 Vbeta primers and 13 Jbeta primers. The repertoire was sequenced with immunoSEQ multiplex PCR; TCRdb's copy has only in-frame clones and lacks some. The sample has about 130,000 clones, roughly 78% seen once; the top ten hold approximately 4.8%. The sequencing sample was made of PBMCs. The receptor source for this set is a man aged 25 to 40 in good health.

This chain joins TRBV6-5 and TRBJ1-2; D gene ambiguous. Trimming pared 2 bases from V and 5 bases from J, leaving 12 bases between. Germline lookup yields CDR1 MNHEY and CDR2 SVGAGI. This CDR3 is built from 14 residues. The CDR3 nucleotides are TGTGCCAGCAGTTACGGGGAGGCAGCTTATGGCTACACCTTC. This codes for CASSYGEAAYGYTF.

This clone was counted a few times. The chain couples TRBV27 to TRBJ2-5; unclear D gene. The J call may be faulty, since TRBJ2-7 better matches the DNA end. Per the germline V gene, CDR1 is MNHEY and CDR2 is SMNVEV (reference sequence). The CDR3 totals 14 residues. CDR3 nucleotides: TGTGCCAGCAGTTTGAAGACACCCTCCTACGAGCAGTACTTC. This translates into CASSLKTPSYEQYF.

The rearrangement joins TRBV23-1 to TRBJ2-5; 13 nucleotides line up with TRBD2. TRBV23-1 is marked as an open reading frame, function uncertain. V shed 0 bases and J 4 bases; nucleotides not matched to a gene: 26. The CDR3 has 24 residues. In DNA, the CDR3 is TGCGCCAGCAGTCAATCAATCACACTCAATCAACTAGCGGGAGGGGGGGTTCCCAGAGAGACCCAGTACTTC. Residues: CASSQSITLNQLAGGGVPRETQYF.

V and J are TRBV11-3 and TRBJ2-5, with TRBD1 as a possible D gene (5 bases). The CDR3 length is 13 residues. From germline, CDR1 is SGHNT and CDR2 YENEEA. Trimming shortened V by 4 bases and J by 4 bases, and 10 bases separated the two germline ends. CDR3 nucleotide sequence: TGTGCCAGCAGCTCATGGGGCTTAGAGACCCAGTACTTC. Translation gives CASSSWGLETQYF.